In its sample, the clone carrying this T cell receptor (beta chain) was seen once. The sample belongs to a study of shared clonotypes between healthy human individuals. Repertoires were generated with immunoSEQ multiplex PCR, while TCRdb's copy carries only in-frame clones and drops some. The sample includes 1.5 million to 1.9 million clones, 95% to 99% of them seen just once. CDR3 length equals 16 residues. The J segment lost 9 bases and the V segment lost 1 base, leaving 10 bases of the junction unmatched. Per the germline V gene, CDR1 is KGHSH and CDR2 is LQKENI. This chain joins TRBV18 and TRBJ2-1; 9 nucleotides align to TRBD2. The sample taken for sequencing was naive CD4+ T cells sorted from blood. Subset given: CD45RA+ positively selected. This sequence originates from a young man in good health. The CDR3 region is CASSPLSAGGPFEQFF. CDR3 coding DNA: TGTGCCAGCTCACCACTCTCGGCGGGAGGGCCTTTTGAGCAGTTCTTC.